Listed here are 28 T cell receptor beta chains from one sample, sequenced in a study of blood T cell repertoires in COVID-19. Sequenced by immunoSEQ multiplex PCR; TCRdb stores in-frame clones only, minus some. The repertoire holds about 130,000 clones, about 85% seen once, with just over 6.5% in the top ten. The material sequenced was peripheral blood. The source of these receptors is an older man with active or convalescent COVID-19.

CDR3 nucleotide sequence: TGCGCCAGCAGCTTTGGGGGGAGCACCTACAATGAGCAGTTCTTC. It yields the protein CASSFGGSTYNEQFF. The V gene is TRBV5-1, the J gene TRBJ2-1; possibly TRBD2 for D (6 bases). Germline V CDR1 and CDR2: SGHRS, YFSETQ. The CDR3 loop spans 15 amino acids. V was pared by 2 bases and J by 2 bases, with 11 bases between.

This chain joins TRBV4-3 and TRBJ2-1, with D tentatively TRBD1 (6 bases). Germline-derived CDR1 and CDR2 are LGHNA and YSLEER. The CDR3 contains 19 residues. The V end was cut by 1 base, the J end by 3 bases, with 22 bases between. DNA of the CDR3: TGCGCCAGCAGCCAAGCCCCGTCTTCCGGGACAAATTACTACAATGAGCAGTTCTTC. Amino acids: CASSQAPSSGTNYYNEQFF.

The chain carries TRBV7-8 and TRBJ2-7, with a tentative D call TRBD2 (6 bases). Trimming stripped 4 bases from V and 4 bases from J, with 20 bases between. The CDR3 is 16 amino acids. Germline CDR1 reads SGHVS; CDR2 reads FQNEAQ. The CDR3 here is CASSSTRWGDPYEQYF. The CDR3 nucleotides read TGTGCCAGCAGCTCAACCCGTTGGGGGGATCCTTACGAGCAGTACTTC.

The J gene is TRBJ1-3, the V gene TRBV7-9, with 8 bases that match TRBD1. CDR3 length equals 15 residues. Unmatched junction bases numbered 9, after V lost 8 bases and J lost 3 bases. The germline gives CDR1 SEHNR, CDR2 FQNEAQ (reference sequence). This chain's CDR3 is CASLADRANGNTIYF. As DNA, the CDR3 is TGTGCCAGCTTAGCGGACAGGGCGAATGGAAACACCATATATTTT.

The V gene is TRBV27, the J gene TRBJ2-7, with 9 bases aligning to TRBD1. Unmatched junction bases numbered 12, after V lost 2 bases and J lost 7 bases. Germline V lookup: CDR1 MNHEY, CDR2 SMNVEV (reference sequence). This CDR3 region has 16 residues. CDR3 residues: CASSLVGPQGAGEQYF. In DNA, the CDR3 is TGTGCCAGCAGTTTAGTTGGTCCACAGGGGGCCGGGGAGCAGTACTTC.

The rearrangement uses TRBV7-3 and TRBJ2-1; 15 positions match TRBD2. J was trimmed by 6 bases and V by 5 bases; bases with no gene match: 14. Germline assignment: CDR1 SGHTA and CDR2 FQGTGA. The CDR3 totals 19 residues. This CDR3 is CASSPLGLAGGIQGNEQFF. The CDR3 DNA sequence: TGTGCCAGCAGCCCCCTGGGACTAGCGGGAGGCATCCAGGGCAATGAGCAGTTCTTC.

V usage is TRBV7-2 and J usage is TRBJ1-5; weak D call: TRBD1 (5 bases). Germline loops: CDR1 SGHTA, CDR2 FQGNSA. V was cut by 5 bases and J by 7 bases, with 18 bases left in between. The CDR3 is 15 residues long. The CDR3 sequence is CASSPGLSRRQPQHF. The CDR3, as DNA: TGTGCCAGCAGCCCGGGACTTTCCCGAAGGCAGCCCCAGCATTTT.

The chain has TRBV9 and TRBJ1-2; 7 nucleotides line up with TRBD1. Trimming removed 3 bases from V and 2 bases from J; junction bases left unmatched: 7. The CDR3 contains 15 residues. Germline CDR1 is SGDLS and CDR2 is YYNGEE. CDR3 loop: CASSGRTGSNYGYTF. CDR3 nucleotides: TGTGCCAGCAGCGGGAGGACAGGTTCCAACTATGGCTACACCTTC.

The chain recombines TRBV24-1 with TRBJ2-3, with a possible D match to TRBD2 (6 bases). Germline values: CDR1 KGHDR, CDR2 SFDVKD. V was clipped by 4 bases and J by 2 bases, with 15 bases between them. The CDR3 extends over 16 amino acids. The DNA for the CDR3 is TGTGCCACCAGTGACTCAGCACTAGCTTCCACAGATACGCAGTATTTT. Amino acids: CATSDSALASTDTQYF.

This chain connects TRBV10-3 to TRBJ2-3; TRBD1 matches 9 bases. J gave up 1 base and V 4 bases, and 6 bases lay outside the gene matches. CDR1 is ENHRY, CDR2 SYGVKD, per germline. The CDR3 loop spans 16 amino acids. The CDR3 DNA follows: TGTGCCATCAGTGGGGCCAGGGACAGGGGCACAGATACGCAGTATTTT. Translating it yields CAISGARDRGTDTQYF.

In nucleotides, the CDR3 is TGCAGCGTTGAGTCCCGGAGAGGGACAGATTATGGAAACACCATATATTTT. Protein sequence: CSVESRRGTDYGNTIYF. The chain combines TRBV29-1 with TRBJ1-3; TRBD1 matches 7 bases. V was pared by 3 bases and J by 3 bases, with 14 bases of the junction left unmatched. The CDR3 contains 17 residues. CDR1 is SQVTM and CDR2 is ANQGSEA in the germline V gene.

This sequence joins TRBV10-3 and TRBJ1-2; 8 bases map to TRBD1. V lost 6 bases, J lost 5 bases, and 11 bases stayed unmatched. The CDR3 totals 15 residues. CDR1 and CDR2 from the germline V gene are ENHRY and SYGVKD. The CDR3 loop reads CAISLGQGGMYGYTF. In DNA, the CDR3 is TGTGCCATCAGCTTAGGACAGGGTGGGATGTATGGCTACACCTTC.

The chain joins TRBV6-2 or TRBV6-3 to TRBJ1-4, with 8 bases aligning to TRBD1. The CDR3 runs 16 residues. V shed 6 bases, J shed 6 bases, and the junction held 12 bases outside the gene matches. Germline values: CDR1 MNHEY, CDR2 SVGEGT. The CDR3 protein is CASSKNLGQGYEKLFF. CDR3 sequence (DNA): TGTGCCAGCAGCAAGAACCTTGGACAGGGTTATGAAAAACTGTTTTTT.

The rearrangement uses TRBV18 and TRBJ1-4; 7 nucleotides line up with TRBD1. V lost 3 bases to trimming and J lost 0 bases; unmatched junction nucleotides: 4. The CDR3 contains 16 residues. Looked up from germline, CDR1 is KGHSH and CDR2 is LQKENI. The CDR3 sequence is CASSPGQLATNEKLFF. The CDR3 DNA reads as TGTGCCAGCTCACCGGGACAGCTTGCAACTAATGAAAAACTGTTTTTT.

The V call is TRBV18, the J call TRBJ1-4, with 7 nucleotides matching TRBD1. Germline trimming cut 3 bases from V and 2 bases from J; bases unmatched to any gene: 12. CDR1 and CDR2 (germline): KGHSH, LQKENI. This CDR3 comprises 18 residues. The CDR3 loop is CASSPYTRQGSTNEKLFF. The CDR3 region has the DNA TGTGCCAGCTCACCTTATACTAGACAGGGTTCGACTAATGAAAAACTGTTTTTT.

This chain connects TRBV18 to TRBJ1-2; the D gene is possibly TRBD1 (5 bases). V was pared by 0 bases and J by 4 bases, with 9 bases between. Germline CDR1 and CDR2: KGHSH and LQKENI. The CDR3 extends over 14 amino acids. This CDR3 is CASSPPQGVYGYTF. The DNA for the CDR3 is TGTGCCAGCTCACCACCTCAGGGCGTCTATGGCTACACCTTC. Filled out from reference TRBV18 and TRBJ1-2, the complete variable domain reads NAGVMQNPRHLVRRRGQEARLRCSPMKGHSHVYWYRQLPEEGLKFMVYLQKENIIDESGMPKERFSAEFPKEGPSILRIQQVVRGDSAAYFCASSPPQGVYGYTFGSGTRLTVV.

V gene TRBV24-1 combines with J gene TRBJ2-7, with 8 bases identical to TRBD2. V dropped 7 bases and J dropped 7; count of bases not matched to a gene: 8. This CDR3 is built from 13 residues. Germline V gene sequence: CDR1 KGHDR, CDR2 SFDVKD. The CDR3 is CATSPGLGSEQYF. CDR3 in DNA: TGTGCCACCAGCCCGGGACTAGGGAGTGAGCAGTACTTC.

This sequence joins TRBV6-5 and TRBJ2-3, with 7 bases lining up with TRBD2. Trimming at V came to 0 bases and at J to 4 bases, leaving 4 bases not matched to a gene. Germline V lookup: CDR1 MNHEY, CDR2 SVGAGI. CDR3 length: 15 amino acids. This chain's CDR3 is CASSYSSGVADTQYF. The CDR3 region has the DNA TGTGCCAGCAGTTACTCGAGCGGGGTGGCAGATACGCAGTATTTT.

V gene TRBV10-1 combines with J gene TRBJ1-6, with 9 bases lining up with TRBD1. The V and J ends lost 5 bases and 8 bases, in that order; junction bases with no gene match: 4. The CDR3 covers 14 residues. Per germline, CDR1 WNHNN and CDR2 SYGVQD (reference sequence). CDR3: CASSLTGGYSPLHF. The CDR3 bases are TGCGCCAGCAGTCTGACAGGGGGATATTCACCCCTCCACTTT.

V and J are TRBV9 and TRBJ2-7; D is ambiguous. Germline CDR1 SGDLS, CDR2 YYNGEE. The CDR3 runs to 15 residues. V was pared by 0 bases and J by 0 bases, with 10 bases between. CDR3 nucleotide sequence: TGTGCCAGCAGCGTAGGTGGCTTCCTCTCCTACGAGCAGTACTTC. Translating gives CASSVGGFLSYEQYF.

The chain links TRBV6-1 to TRBJ2-3; D might be TRBD2 (5 bases). The germline V gene encodes CDR1 MNHNS and CDR2 SASEGT. The CDR3 has 17 residues. V lost 1 base to trimming and J lost 4 bases, with 18 bases between them. The CDR3: CASSEDPFGQRADTQYF. CDR3 DNA: TGTGCCAGCAGTGAAGATCCTTTCGGGCAGAGGGCAGATACGCAGTATTTT.

In nucleotides, the CDR3 is TGCGCCAGCAGCCCCTCACTGACTACTAGCGGGGGGACAGATACGCAGTATTTT. This sequence encodes CASSPSLTTSGGTDTQYF. V gene TRBV4-3 combines with J gene TRBJ2-3; TRBD2 matches at 12 bases. J lost 3 bases, V lost 4 bases, and 11 bases had no gene match. This CDR3 contains 18 residues. Germline assignment: CDR1 LGHNA and CDR2 YSLEER.

The chain uses TRBV30 and TRBJ1-5; D perhaps matches TRBD1 (5 bases). The V gene's germline CDR1 is GTSNPN and CDR2 SVGIG (reference sequence). The CDR3 sequence is 14 residues long. Trimming pared 1 base from V and 2 bases from J, leaving 9 bases between. The CDR3 spells CAWSGGFGNQPQHF. The CDR3 region has the DNA TGTGCCTGGAGTGGGGGCTTTGGCAATCAGCCCCAGCATTTT.

This chain connects TRBV6-7 to TRBJ1-3; tentative D call: TRBD1 (6 bases). TRBV6-7 is labeled an ORF, and its function is uncertain. The CDR3 loop spans 19 amino acids. With 0 bases removed from V and 0 bases from J, the gap between germline ends came to 18 bases. The chain's CDR3 is CASSYSFQDRLSSGNTIYF. In nucleotides, the CDR3 is TGTGCCAGCAGTTACTCCTTTCAGGACAGACTTAGCTCTGGAAACACCATATATTTT.

The chain uses TRBV5-1 and TRBJ1-3; the D gene is possibly TRBD1 (6 bases). The length of the CDR3 is 16 residues. Germline loops: CDR1 SGHRS, CDR2 YFSETQ. V lost 5 bases and J lost 0, with 15 bases in between. The CDR3 loop reads CASSSRQEYSGNTIYF. In DNA form, the CDR3 reads TGCGCCAGCAGTTCCCGACAGGAATACTCTGGAAACACCATATATTTT.

The chain recombines TRBV7-7 with TRBJ2-7; 9 bases are shared with TRBD1. In germline, CDR1 is SSHAT, CDR2 FNYEAQ (reference sequence). The ends lost 0 bases at V and 5 bases at J; junction bases unmatched: 5. The CDR3 length is 15 residues. CDR3 DNA: TGTGCCAGCAGCTTAGCCAGGACAGGGGTCGACGAGCAGTACTTC. As protein: CASSLARTGVDEQYF.

This chain links TRBV7-3 with TRBJ1-6; 7 nucleotides match TRBD1. This CDR3 comprises 15 residues. CDR1 SGHTA and CDR2 FQGTGA come from the germline V gene. With V trimmed by 5 bases and J by 8 bases, 9 bases remained unmatched. Here the CDR3 DNA reads TGTGCCAGCAGCCAAACTGACAGGGCGGATTCACCCCTCCACTTT. Residues: CASSQTDRADSPLHF.

This rearrangement joins TRBV19 to TRBJ1-1; D gene ambiguous. Deletions cut 3 bases from V and 0 bases from J, with 23 bases between. This CDR3 has 19 residues. Germline CDR1 LNHDA, CDR2 SQIVND (reference sequence). Here the CDR3 reads CASSMEGRDLPGVNTEAFF. CDR3 DNA sequence: TGTGCCAGTAGTATGGAAGGGAGGGATCTACCTGGGGTGAACACTGAAGCTTTCTTT.